This T cell receptor beta chain was documented in a study of cytomegalovirus exposure and HLA in healthy donors. It was with 60 Vbeta and 13 Jbeta primers that the PCR ran. Here immunoSEQ multiplex PCR was the method, and the copy in TCRdb shows in-frame clones only, minus some. The sample records some 200,000 clones, 76% being singletons. Study results and caveats: TCR beta V segments were, for the most part, productive about 87% or about 30% of the time in an earlier analysis. Analysis performed later found about 18,000 TCR beta sequences associated with HLA alleles at 0.05 false discovery rate.

This clone was seen a few times. Its antigen remains unknown. V shed 1 base and J shed 5 bases, with 18 bases lying between them. Germline values: CDR1 ENHRY, CDR2 SYGVKD. This CDR3 is 17 amino acids long. The V call is TRBV10-3, the J call TRBJ1-5; possibly TRBD1 for D (5 bases). Sequencing was carried out using PBMCs. This TCR came from a man aged 18 to 30 in good health and CMV-seronegative. This CDR3 is CAISELGVGHGYQPQHF. For the CDR3, the DNA is TGTGCCATCAGTGAGTTGGGCGTGGGGCACGGATATCAGCCCCAGCATTTT.